These 16 T cell receptor beta chains share one sample of origin, sequenced in a study of shared clonotypes between healthy human individuals. TCRdb's table, derived via immunoSEQ multiplex PCR, lists solely in-frame clones and lacks some. The table lists some 680,000 clones, more than 70% of them singletons, with around 1.8% in the top ten. The sequencing sample was made of memory CD4+ T cells sorted from blood. Noted subset: CD45RA-negative fraction. Receptor source: a woman aged 25 to 45 in good health.

The J gene is TRBJ2-1, the V gene TRBV5-1; D unresolved. The CDR3 runs to 15 residues. Germline CDR1 and CDR2: SGHRS and YFSETQ. V was pared by 3 bases and J by 2 bases, with 12 bases between. The CDR3 region has the DNA TGCGCCAGCAGCTCCGATAATTTCGCCTACAATGAGCAGTTCTTC. This sequence encodes CASSSDNFAYNEQFF. The variable domain in full, with the rest retrieved from reference TRBV5-1 and TRBJ2-1, is KAGVTQTPRYLIKTRGQQVTLSCSPISGHRSVSWYQQTPGQGLQFLFEYFSETQRNKGNFPGRFSGRQFSNSRSEMNVSTLELGDSALYLCASSSDNFAYNEQFFGPGTRLTVL.

This clone came up many times. The same CDR3 is also encoded by other DNA sequences in this sample. The CDR3 loop reads CATSRETGRNTGELFF. The CDR3 coding sequence is TGTGCCACCAGCAGAGAAACCGGGAGGAACACCGGGGAGCTGTTTTTT. V usage is TRBV15 and J usage is TRBJ2-2; D possibly corresponds to TRBD2 (6 bases). Germline V lookup: CDR1 LNHNV, CDR2 YYDKDF (reference sequence). With 0 bases removed from V and 1 base from J, the gap between germline ends came to 9 bases. The CDR3 extends over 16 amino acids.

The gene calls are TRBV2 and TRBJ1-2, with D maybe TRBD1 (5 bases). Trimming cost V 6 bases and J 5 bases, with 7 bases left between them. The CDR3 is 11 residues long. CDR1 is SNHLY and CDR2 is FYNNEI in the germline V gene. CDR3 region: CASREGYGYTF. The CDR3 DNA sequence: TGTGCCAGCAGGGAGGGGTATGGCTACACCTTC. The full variable domain, in which reference TRBV2 and TRBJ1-2 provide the parts outside the CDR3, is EPEVTQTPSHQVTQMGQEVILRCVPISNHLYFYWYRQILGQKVEFLVSFYNNEISEKSEIFDDQFSVERPDGSNFTLKIRSTKLEDSAMYFCASREGYGYTFGSGTRLTVV.

The chain carries TRBV27 and TRBJ2-2; D is unclear. The V end lost 10 bases, the J end lost 5 bases, and 11 bases lay between the germline ends. The germline V gene has CDR1 MNHEY and CDR2 SMNVEV (reference sequence). The CDR3 has 12 amino acids. This chain's CDR3 is CATGLGTGELFF. The CDR3 nucleotides read TGTGCCACCGGGTTAGGAACCGGGGAGCTGTTTTTT.

The chain carries TRBV19 and TRBJ1-1, with D unclear. The V end lost 7 bases, the J end lost 1 base, and 7 bases lay between the germline ends. The CDR3 has 12 residues. CDR1 and CDR2 from the germline V gene are LNHDA and SQIVND (reference sequence). DNA of the CDR3: TGTGCCAGTATGGACGGGAACACTGAAGCTTTCTTT. Translating gives CASMDGNTEAFF.

V usage is TRBV30 and J usage is TRBJ2-1, with TRBD1 matching 7 bases. Germline V gene sequence: CDR1 GTSNPN, CDR2 SVGIG (reference sequence). This CDR3 comprises 14 residues. The V and J ends lost 3 bases and 8 bases, in that order; junction bases with no gene match: 10. The CDR3 region is CAWRGPTGSHEQFF. CDR3 nucleotides: TGTGCCTGGAGGGGACCGACAGGGAGTCATGAGCAGTTCTTC.

The chain couples TRBV9 to TRBJ1-1; tentative D call: TRBD1 (5 bases). CDR1 and CDR2 (germline): SGDLS, YYNGEE. The ends were cut back, 4 bases at V and 5 bases at J, with 12 bases in the middle. The CDR3 is 13 amino acids. The CDR3 reads CASSPSWGTEAFF. The CDR3 nucleotides read TGTGCCAGCAGCCCGTCCTGGGGGACTGAAGCTTTCTTT.

This clone was found a few times. The chain links TRBV6-5 to TRBJ2-7; TRBD2 agrees at 7 bases. This CDR3 is 13 amino acids long. Trimming removed 8 bases from V and 3 bases from J; junction bases left unmatched: 7. Germline values: CDR1 MNHEY, CDR2 SVGAGI. The CDR3 is CASLVRDYYEQYF. In DNA, the CDR3 is TGTGCCAGCCTTGTGCGGGACTACTACGAGCAGTACTTC.

J is TRBJ2-7 and V is TRBV6-1; D might be TRBD2 (6 bases). The V end lost 6 bases, the J end lost 2 bases, and 17 bases lay between the germline ends. Germline loops: CDR1 MNHNS, CDR2 SASEGT. The CDR3 is 15 residues long. CDR3 loop: CASSEAGLRTYEQYF. Written as DNA, the CDR3 is TGTGCCAGCAGCGAGGCGGGGTTGAGGACCTACGAGCAGTACTTC.

This clone was found once. V and J are TRBV28 and TRBJ2-1; 12 bases fit TRBD2. The length of the CDR3 is 16 residues. The V segment lost 6 bases and the J segment 7 bases; nucleotides outside the gene matches: 10. Germline CDR1 reads MDHEN; CDR2 reads SYDVKM. The DNA of the CDR3 is TGTGCCAGCAGCAAAAGGGCCGGACTAGCGGGAAATGAGCAGTTCTTC. It specifies CASSKRAGLAGNEQFF. Full variable domain (missing parts from reference TRBV28 and TRBJ2-1): DVKVTQSSRYLVKRTGEKVFLECVQDMDHENMFWYRQDPGLGLRLIYFSYDVKMKEKGDIPEGYSVSREKKERFSLILESASTNQTSMYLCASSKRAGLAGNEQFFGPGTRLTVL.

This clone was picked up many times. This chain joins TRBV25-1 and TRBJ2-3, with 9 bases fitting TRBD2. The CDR3 is 17 amino acids. J gave up 3 bases and V 6 bases, and 13 bases lay outside the gene matches. The V gene's germline CDR1 is MGHDK and CDR2 SYGVNS. The CDR3 nucleotides are TGTGCCAGCAGGGTCCTAGCGGGATTCGGGGGTACAGATACGCAGTATTTT. Encoded protein: CASRVLAGFGGTDTQYF. Together with reference TRBV25-1 and TRBJ2-3, the CDR3 gives the full variable domain: EADIYQTPRYLVIGTGKKITLECSQTMGHDKMYWYQQDPGMELHLIHYSYGVNSTEKGDLSSESTVSRIRTEHFPLTLESARPSHTSQYLCASRVLAGFGGTDTQYFGPGTRLTVL.

CDR3 protein: CASSQEVGQGYEKLFF. DNA of the CDR3: TGTGCCAGCAGCCAAGAGGTCGGACAGGGGTATGAAAAACTGTTTTTT. The J gene is TRBJ1-4, the V gene TRBV4-2; 9 bases map to TRBD1. Per germline, CDR1 LGHNA and CDR2 YNFKEQ. This CDR3 comprises 16 residues. Trimming cost V 0 bases and J 6 bases; bases outside gene matches: 5.

The chain uses TRBV7-2 and TRBJ2-7; 11 nucleotides match TRBD1. The CDR3 has 14 residues. J lost 4 bases, V lost 5 bases, and 4 bases had no gene match. Germline assignment: CDR1 SGHTA and CDR2 FQGNSA. CDR3 loop: CASSGQGARYEQYF. DNA for the CDR3: TGTGCCAGCAGCGGACAGGGGGCGCGGTACGAGCAGTACTTC.

The rearrangement joins TRBV28 to TRBJ1-4, with D possibly TRBD1 on 5 matching bases. The CDR3 covers 14 residues. V dropped 5 bases and J dropped 14 bases, with 21 bases sitting between them. Germline CDR1 is MDHEN and CDR2 is SYDVKM. This CDR3 is CASSGGGGLVLLFF. The CDR3 DNA follows: TGTGCCAGCAGTGGGGGGGGAGGTCTTGTATTGCTGTTTTTT.

V and J are TRBV6-1 and TRBJ1-1; D is possibly TRBD1 (5 bases). CDR3 length equals 15 residues. V lost 6 bases and J lost 3, with 17 bases in between. Germline-derived CDR1 and CDR2 are MNHNS and SASEGT. CDR3 sequence: CASRARTWQYTEAFF. The CDR3 DNA reads TGTGCCAGCAGAGCTCGGACATGGCAGTACACTGAAGCTTTCTTT.

The V call is TRBV2, the J call TRBJ1-5; D is uncertain. Trimming left V 6 bases short and J 4 bases short, with 7 bases between. The CDR3 consists of 12 residues. The V gene's germline CDR1 is SNHLY and CDR2 FYNNEI. CDR3 in DNA: TGTGCCAGCAGGATAGAAAATCAGCCCCAGCATTTT. This encodes CASRIENQPQHF.